One and the same sample provided the 3 T cell receptor beta chains below, sequenced in a study of blood T cells in healthy people across ages. The use of a sample-barcoded 5' primer and a J-beta primer mix characterized a second PCR of about 7 to 12 cycles. TCRdb passed the 5' RACE reads through MiXCR, listing each CDR3 protein once. The sample includes more than 1,000,000 distinct CDR3 sequences, 20% to 25% of them seen just once. The same data also contributed to another study, on T cells of mothers and their children.

Specimen: blood. These receptors all stem from a girl aged 2 to 10 in good health.

This clonotype has just a few counts. The chain joins TRBV9 to TRBJ1-4, with D perhaps matching TRBD1 (5 bases). This CDR3 contains 15 residues. V was cut by 4 bases and J by 8 bases, with 18 bases left in between. Germline V gene sequence: CDR1 SGDLS, CDR2 YYNGEE. CDR3: CASSPGQKKGEKLFF. The CDR3 DNA is TGTGCCAGCAGCCCCGGACAAAAAAAAGGCGAAAAACTGTTTTTT.

The chain employs TRBV9 and TRBJ2-7; D might be TRBD1 (7 bases). The ends were cut back, 4 bases at V and 5 bases at J, with 16 bases in the middle. The CDR3 has 14 amino acids. Per the germline V gene, CDR1 is SGDLS and CDR2 is YYNGEE. The DNA of the CDR3 is TGTGCCAGCAGCCCAGGGGGGCAAGGGGACGAGCAGTACTTC. Translated: CASSPGGQGDEQYF.

In this sample, this clonotype turned up a few times. V gene TRBV24-1 combines with J gene TRBJ2-3; a possible D gene is TRBD1 (6 bases). The CDR3 extends over 11 amino acids. The V end lost 9 bases, the J end lost 6 bases, and 9 bases lay between the germline ends. Looked up from germline, CDR1 is KGHDR and CDR2 is SFDVKD. The CDR3 here is CATSRGDTQYF. The CDR3 bases are TGTGCCACCTCAAGGGGGGATACGCAGTATTTT.